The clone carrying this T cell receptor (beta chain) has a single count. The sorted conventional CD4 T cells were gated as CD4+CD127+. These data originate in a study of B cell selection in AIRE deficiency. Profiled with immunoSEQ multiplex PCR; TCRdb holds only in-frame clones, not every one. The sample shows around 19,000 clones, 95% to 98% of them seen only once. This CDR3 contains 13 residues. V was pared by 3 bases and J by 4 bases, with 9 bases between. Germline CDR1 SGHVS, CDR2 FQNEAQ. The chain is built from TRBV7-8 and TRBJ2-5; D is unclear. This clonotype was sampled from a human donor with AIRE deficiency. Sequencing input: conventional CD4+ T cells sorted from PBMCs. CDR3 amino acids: CASSLSNTETQYF. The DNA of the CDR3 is TGTGCCAGCAGCTTGTCCAACACAGAGACCCAGTACTTC.